This T cell receptor beta chain came from a study of long-term antiretroviral therapy in people with HIV. All participants with HIV were treated in the United States. V dropped 3 bases and J dropped 3 bases, with 14 bases sitting between them. Germline CDR1 reads KGHSH; CDR2 reads LQKENI. This CDR3 region has 15 residues. Overall study results and limits: An increase in diversity followed ART, yet levels stayed below transplant donor controls.

It was version v3.0 of the immunoSEQ assay that was run at survey level. Sequencing was performed with immunoSEQ multiplex PCR; in TCRdb, only in-frame clones are kept and a portion is missing. The sample includes about 15,000 clones, over 60% of them seen just once. About this clone itself: The target antigen is unknown.

The sequenced sample was unsorted PBMCs, obtained roughly 2.4 years before starting antiretroviral therapy. The source is a woman between 45 and 60 years old with HIV. The chain uses TRBV18 and TRBJ1-1; tentative D call: TRBD1 (6 bases). The CDR3 reads CASSPSWGADTEAFF. CDR3 DNA sequence: TGTGCCAGCTCACCCTCCTGGGGGGCGGACACTGAAGCTTTCTTT.